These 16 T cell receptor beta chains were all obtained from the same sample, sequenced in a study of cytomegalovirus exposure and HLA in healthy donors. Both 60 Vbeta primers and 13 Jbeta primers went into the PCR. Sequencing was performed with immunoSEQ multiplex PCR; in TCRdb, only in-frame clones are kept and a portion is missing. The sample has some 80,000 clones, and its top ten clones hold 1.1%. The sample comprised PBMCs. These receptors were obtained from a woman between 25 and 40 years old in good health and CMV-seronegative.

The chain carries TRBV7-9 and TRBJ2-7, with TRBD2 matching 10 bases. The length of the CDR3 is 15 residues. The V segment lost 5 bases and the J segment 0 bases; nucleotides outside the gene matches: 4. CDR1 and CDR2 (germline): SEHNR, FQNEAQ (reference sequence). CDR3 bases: TGTGCCAGCAGCCCTGGGACTAGCGCCTCCTACGAGCAGTACTTC. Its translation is CASSPGTSASYEQYF.

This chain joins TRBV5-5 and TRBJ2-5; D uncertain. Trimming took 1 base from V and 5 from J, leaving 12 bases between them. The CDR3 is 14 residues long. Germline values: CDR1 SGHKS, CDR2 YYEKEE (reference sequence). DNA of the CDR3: TGTGCCAGCAGCTTGTATACCGCGCGGGAGACCCAGTACTTC. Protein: CASSLYTARETQYF. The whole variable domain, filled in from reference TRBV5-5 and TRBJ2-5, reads DAGVTQSPTHLIKTRGQQVTLRCSPISGHKSVSWYQQVLGQGPQFIFQYYEKEERGRGNFPDRFSARQFPNYSSELNVNALLLGDSALYLCASSLYTARETQYFGPGTRLLVL.

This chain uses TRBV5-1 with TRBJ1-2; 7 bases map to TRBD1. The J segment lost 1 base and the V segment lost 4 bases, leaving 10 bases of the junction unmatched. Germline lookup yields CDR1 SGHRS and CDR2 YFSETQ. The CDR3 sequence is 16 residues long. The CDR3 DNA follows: TGCGCCAGCAGCCATGCGGGACAGACCATTAACTATGGCTACACCTTC. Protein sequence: CASSHAGQTINYGYTF.

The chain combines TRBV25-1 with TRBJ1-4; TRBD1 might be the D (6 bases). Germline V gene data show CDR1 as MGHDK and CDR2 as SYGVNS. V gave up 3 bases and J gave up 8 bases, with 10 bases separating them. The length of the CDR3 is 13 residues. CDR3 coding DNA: TGTGCCAGCAGTGATACAGGGACCGAAAAACTGTTTTTT. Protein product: CASSDTGTEKLFF. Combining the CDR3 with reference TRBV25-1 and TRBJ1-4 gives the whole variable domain EADIYQTPRYLVIGTGKKITLECSQTMGHDKMYWYQQDPGMELHLIHYSYGVNSTEKGDLSSESTVSRIRTEHFPLTLESARPSHTSQYLCASSDTGTEKLFFGSGTQLSVL.

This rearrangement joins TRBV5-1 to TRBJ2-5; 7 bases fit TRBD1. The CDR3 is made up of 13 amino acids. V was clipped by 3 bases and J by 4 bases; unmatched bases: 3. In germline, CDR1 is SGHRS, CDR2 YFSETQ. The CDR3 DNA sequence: TGCGCCAGCAGCTCCGGGACAGTAGAGACCCAGTACTTC. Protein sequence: CASSSGTVETQYF.

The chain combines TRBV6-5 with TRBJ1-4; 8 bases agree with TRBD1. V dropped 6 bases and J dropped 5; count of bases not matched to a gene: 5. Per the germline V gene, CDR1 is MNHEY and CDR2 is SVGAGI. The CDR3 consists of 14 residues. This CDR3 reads CASSPRGLNEKLFF. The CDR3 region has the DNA TGTGCCAGCAGCCCCAGGGGGCTGAATGAAAAACTGTTTTTT.

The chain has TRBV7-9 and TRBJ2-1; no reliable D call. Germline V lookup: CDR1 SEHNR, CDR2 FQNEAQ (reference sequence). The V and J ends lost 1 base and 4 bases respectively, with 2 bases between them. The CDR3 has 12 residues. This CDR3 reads CASSLVYNEQFF. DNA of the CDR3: TGTGCCAGCAGCTTAGTATACAATGAGCAGTTCTTC. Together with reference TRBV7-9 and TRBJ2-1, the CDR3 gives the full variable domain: DTGVSQNPRHKITKRGQNVTFRCDPISEHNRLYWYRQTLGQGPEFLTYFQNEAQLEKSRLLSDRFSAERPKGSFSTLEIQRTEQGDSAMYLCASSLVYNEQFFGPGTRLTVL.

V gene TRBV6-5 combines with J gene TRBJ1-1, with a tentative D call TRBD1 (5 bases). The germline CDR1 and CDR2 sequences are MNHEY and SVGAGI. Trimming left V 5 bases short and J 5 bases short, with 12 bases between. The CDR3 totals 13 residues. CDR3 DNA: TGTGCCAGCAGTCCGCGGACAAGTACTGAAGCTTTCTTT. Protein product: CASSPRTSTEAFF.

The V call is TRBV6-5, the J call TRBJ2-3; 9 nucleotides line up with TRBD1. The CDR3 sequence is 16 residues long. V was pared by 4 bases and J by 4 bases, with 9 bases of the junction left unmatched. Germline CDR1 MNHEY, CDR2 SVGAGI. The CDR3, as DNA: TGTGCCAGCAGTTTCACCGGGACAGGGAGTTCAGATACGCAGTATTTT. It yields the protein CASSFTGTGSSDTQYF.

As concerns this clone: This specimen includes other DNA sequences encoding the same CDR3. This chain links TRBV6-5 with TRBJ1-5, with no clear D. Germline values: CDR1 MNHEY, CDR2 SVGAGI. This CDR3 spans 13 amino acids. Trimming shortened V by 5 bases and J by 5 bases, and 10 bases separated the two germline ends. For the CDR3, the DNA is TGTGCCAGCAGTCCACAGAGGGATCAGCCCCAGCATTTT. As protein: CASSPQRDQPQHF.

DNA of the CDR3: TGTGCCAGCTCACCGGGTTCCGGGGGGCCTCGACCAGATACGCAGTATTTT. This gives the protein CASSPGSGGPRPDTQYF. This sequence joins TRBV18 and TRBJ2-3; perhaps TRBD2 as D (7 bases). The CDR3 is 17 amino acids. Deletions cut 3 bases from V and 4 bases from J, with 20 bases between. Germline V CDR1 and CDR2: KGHSH, LQKENI.

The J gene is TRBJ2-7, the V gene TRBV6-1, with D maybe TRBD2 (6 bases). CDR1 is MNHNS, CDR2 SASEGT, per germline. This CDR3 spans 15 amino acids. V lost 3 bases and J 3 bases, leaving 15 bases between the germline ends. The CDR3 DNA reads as TGTGCCAGCAGTGAGGTCGCCACGGAGGGCTACGAGCAGTACTTC. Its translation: CASSEVATEGYEQYF.

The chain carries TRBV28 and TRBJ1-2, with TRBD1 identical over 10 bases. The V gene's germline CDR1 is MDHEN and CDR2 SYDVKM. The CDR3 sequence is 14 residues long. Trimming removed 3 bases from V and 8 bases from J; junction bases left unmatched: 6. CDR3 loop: CASSLDRGTRGYTF. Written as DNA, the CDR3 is TGTGCCAGCAGTTTGGACAGGGGGACGAGGGGCTACACCTTC.

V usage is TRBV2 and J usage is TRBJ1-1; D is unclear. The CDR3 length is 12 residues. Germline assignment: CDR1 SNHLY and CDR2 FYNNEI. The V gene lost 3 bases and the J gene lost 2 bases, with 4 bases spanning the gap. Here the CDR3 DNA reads TGTGCCAGCAGTGACAGTAACACTGAAGCTTTCTTT. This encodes CASSDSNTEAFF.

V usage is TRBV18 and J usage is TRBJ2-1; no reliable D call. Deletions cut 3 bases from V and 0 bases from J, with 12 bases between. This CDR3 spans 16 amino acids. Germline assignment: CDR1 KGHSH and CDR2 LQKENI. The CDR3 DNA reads TGTGCCAGCTCACCTCGCGCGGAGAGCTCCTACAATGAGCAGTTCTTC. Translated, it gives CASSPRAESSYNEQFF. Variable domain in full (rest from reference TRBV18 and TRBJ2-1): NAGVMQNPRHLVRRRGQEARLRCSPMKGHSHVYWYRQLPEEGLKFMVYLQKENIIDESGMPKERFSAEFPKEGPSILRIQQVVRGDSAAYFCASSPRAESSYNEQFFGPGTRLTVL.

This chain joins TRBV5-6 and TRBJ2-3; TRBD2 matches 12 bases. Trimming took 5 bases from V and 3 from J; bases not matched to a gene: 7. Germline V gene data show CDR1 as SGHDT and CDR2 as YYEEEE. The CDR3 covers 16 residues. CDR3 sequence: CASRSGTSGLTDTQYF. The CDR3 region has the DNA TGTGCCAGCAGATCCGGGACTAGCGGGCTAACAGATACGCAGTATTTT.